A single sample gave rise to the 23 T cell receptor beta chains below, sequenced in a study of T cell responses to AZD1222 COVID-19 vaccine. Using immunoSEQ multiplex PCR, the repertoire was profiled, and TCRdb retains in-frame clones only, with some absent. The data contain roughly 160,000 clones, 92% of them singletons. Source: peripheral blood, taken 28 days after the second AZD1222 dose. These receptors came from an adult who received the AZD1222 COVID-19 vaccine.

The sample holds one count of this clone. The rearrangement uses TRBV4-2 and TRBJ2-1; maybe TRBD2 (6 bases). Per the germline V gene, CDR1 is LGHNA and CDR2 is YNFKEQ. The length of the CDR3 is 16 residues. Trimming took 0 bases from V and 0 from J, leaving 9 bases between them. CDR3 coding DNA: TGTGCCAGCAGCCAAGATGGGAGGAGCTCCTACAATGAGCAGTTCTTC. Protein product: CASSQDGRSSYNEQFF.

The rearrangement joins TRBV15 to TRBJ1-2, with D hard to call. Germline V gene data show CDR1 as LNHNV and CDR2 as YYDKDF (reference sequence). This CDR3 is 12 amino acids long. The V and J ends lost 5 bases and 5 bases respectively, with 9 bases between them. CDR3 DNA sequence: TGTGCCACCAGCGAGGGCTCATATGGCTACACCTTC. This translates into CATSEGSYGYTF.

For the CDR3, the DNA is TGTGCCAGCAGTGAATGGGTCAGGGAGATCCGCGAGCAGTACTTC. Translating it yields CASSEWVREIREQYF. The rearrangement links TRBV6-1 to TRBJ2-7; the D call may be TRBD1 or TRBD2 (5 bases each). Between the trimmed V and J ends, which lost 2 bases and 6 bases, there was a span of 17 bases. The CDR3 covers 15 residues. Per the germline V gene, CDR1 is MNHNS and CDR2 is SASEGT.

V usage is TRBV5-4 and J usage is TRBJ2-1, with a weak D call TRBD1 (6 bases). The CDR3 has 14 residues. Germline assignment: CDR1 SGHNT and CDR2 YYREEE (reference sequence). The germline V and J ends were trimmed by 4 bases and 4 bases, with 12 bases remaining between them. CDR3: CASSQMTGYNEQFF. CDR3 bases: TGTGCCAGCAGCCAGATGACAGGTTACAATGAGCAGTTCTTC.

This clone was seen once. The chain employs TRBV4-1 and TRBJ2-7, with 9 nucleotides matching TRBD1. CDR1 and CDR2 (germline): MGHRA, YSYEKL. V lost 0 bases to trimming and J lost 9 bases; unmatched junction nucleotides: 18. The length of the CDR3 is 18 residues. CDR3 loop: CASSQDSRNVGTGIRQYF. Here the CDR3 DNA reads TGCGCCAGCAGCCAAGATAGTAGGAATGTAGGGACAGGGATACGGCAGTACTTC.

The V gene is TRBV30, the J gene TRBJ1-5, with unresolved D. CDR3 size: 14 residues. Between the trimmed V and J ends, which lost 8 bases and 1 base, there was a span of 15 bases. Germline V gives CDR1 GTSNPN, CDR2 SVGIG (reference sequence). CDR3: CAGLSRISNQPQHF. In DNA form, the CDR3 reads TGTGCCGGCCTTTCACGAATAAGCAATCAGCCCCAGCATTTT.

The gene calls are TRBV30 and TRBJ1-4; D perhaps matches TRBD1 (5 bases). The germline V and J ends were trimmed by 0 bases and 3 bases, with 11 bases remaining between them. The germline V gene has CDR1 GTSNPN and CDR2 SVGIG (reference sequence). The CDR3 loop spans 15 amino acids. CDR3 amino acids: CAWSVGDGANEKLFF. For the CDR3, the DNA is TGTGCCTGGAGTGTAGGGGACGGAGCTAATGAAAAACTGTTTTTT.

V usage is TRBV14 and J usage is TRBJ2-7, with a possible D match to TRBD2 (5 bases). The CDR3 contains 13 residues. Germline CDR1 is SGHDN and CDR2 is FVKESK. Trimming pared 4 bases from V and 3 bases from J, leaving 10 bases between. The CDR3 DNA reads TGTGCCAGCAGCCCGCTTGGGAGCTACGAGCAGTACTTC. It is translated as CASSPLGSYEQYF.

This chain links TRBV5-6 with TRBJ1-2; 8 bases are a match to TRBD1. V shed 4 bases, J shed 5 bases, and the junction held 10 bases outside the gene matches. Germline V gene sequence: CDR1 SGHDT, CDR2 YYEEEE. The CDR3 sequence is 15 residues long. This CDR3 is CASSGGQGAVYGYTF. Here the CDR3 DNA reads TGTGCCAGCAGCGGTGGACAGGGCGCGGTTTATGGCTACACCTTC.

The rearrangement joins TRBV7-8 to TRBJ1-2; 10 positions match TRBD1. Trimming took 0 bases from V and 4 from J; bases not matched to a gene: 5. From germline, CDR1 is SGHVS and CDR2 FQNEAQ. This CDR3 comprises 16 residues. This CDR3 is CASSLALWTGGYGYTF. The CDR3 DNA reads TGTGCCAGCAGCTTAGCGCTCTGGACAGGGGGCTATGGCTACACCTTC.

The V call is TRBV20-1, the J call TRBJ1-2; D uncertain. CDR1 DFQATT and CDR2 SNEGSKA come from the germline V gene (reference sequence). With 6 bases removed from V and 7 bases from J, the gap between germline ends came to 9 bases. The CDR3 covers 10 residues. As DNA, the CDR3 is TGCAGTGCCCCGGACGGTGGCTACACCTTC. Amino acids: CSAPDGGYTF.

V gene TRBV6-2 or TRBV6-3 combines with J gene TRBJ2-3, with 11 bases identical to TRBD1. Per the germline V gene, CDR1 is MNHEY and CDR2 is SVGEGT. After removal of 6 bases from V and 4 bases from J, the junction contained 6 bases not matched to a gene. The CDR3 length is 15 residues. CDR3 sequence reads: CASSHRDRGADTQYF. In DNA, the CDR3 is TGTGCCAGCAGCCACCGGGACAGGGGGGCAGATACGCAGTATTTT.

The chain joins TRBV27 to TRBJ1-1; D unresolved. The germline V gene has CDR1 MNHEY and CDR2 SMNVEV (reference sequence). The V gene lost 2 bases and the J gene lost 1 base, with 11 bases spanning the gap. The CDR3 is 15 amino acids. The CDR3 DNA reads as TGTGCCAGCAGTTTACGGGCGGTTGGGAACACTGAAGCTTTCTTT. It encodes CASSLRAVGNTEAFF.

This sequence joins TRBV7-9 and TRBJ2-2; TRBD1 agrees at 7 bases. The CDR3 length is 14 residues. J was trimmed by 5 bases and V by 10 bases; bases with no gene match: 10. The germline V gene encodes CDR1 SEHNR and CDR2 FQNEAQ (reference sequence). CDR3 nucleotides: TGTGCCACGAGGGACAGCCCAACAACCGGGGAGCTGTTTTTT. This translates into CATRDSPTTGELFF.

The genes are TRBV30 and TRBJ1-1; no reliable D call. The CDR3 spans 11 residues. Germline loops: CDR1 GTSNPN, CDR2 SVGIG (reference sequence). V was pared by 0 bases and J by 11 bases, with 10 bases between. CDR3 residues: CAWSVRAGAFF. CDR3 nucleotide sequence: TGTGCCTGGAGTGTAAGGGCTGGGGCTTTCTTT. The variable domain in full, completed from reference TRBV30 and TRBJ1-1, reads SQTIHQWPATLVQPVGSPLSLECTVEGTSNPNLYWYRQAAGRGLQLLFYSVGIGQISSEVPQNLSASRPQDRQFILSSKKLLLSDSGFYLCAWSVRAGAFFGQGTRLTVV.

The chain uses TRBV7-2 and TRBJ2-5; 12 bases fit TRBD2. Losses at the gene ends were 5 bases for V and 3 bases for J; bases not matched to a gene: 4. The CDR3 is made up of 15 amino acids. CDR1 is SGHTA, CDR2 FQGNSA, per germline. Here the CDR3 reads CASSAGLAGKETQYF. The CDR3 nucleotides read TGTGCCAGCAGCGCCGGACTAGCGGGGAAAGAGACCCAGTACTTC. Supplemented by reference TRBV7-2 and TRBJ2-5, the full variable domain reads GAGVSQSPSNKVTEKGKDVELRCDPISGHTALYWYRQSLGQGLEFLIYFQGNSAPDKSGLPSDRFSAERTGGSVSTLTIQRTQQEDSAVYLCASSAGLAGKETQYFGPGTRLLVL.

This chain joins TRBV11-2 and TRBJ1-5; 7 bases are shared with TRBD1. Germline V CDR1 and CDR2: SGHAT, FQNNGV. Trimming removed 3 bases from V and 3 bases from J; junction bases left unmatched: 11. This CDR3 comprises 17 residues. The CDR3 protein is CASSLGTGERANQPQHF. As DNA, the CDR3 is TGTGCCAGCAGCTTGGGCACAGGGGAACGGGCCAATCAGCCCCAGCATTTT.

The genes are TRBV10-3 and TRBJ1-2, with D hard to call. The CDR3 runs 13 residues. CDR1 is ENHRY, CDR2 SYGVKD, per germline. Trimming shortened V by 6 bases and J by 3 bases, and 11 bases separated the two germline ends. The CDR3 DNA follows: TGTGCCATCAGACCCCCCCTCGACTATGGCTACACCTTC. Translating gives CAIRPPLDYGYTF.

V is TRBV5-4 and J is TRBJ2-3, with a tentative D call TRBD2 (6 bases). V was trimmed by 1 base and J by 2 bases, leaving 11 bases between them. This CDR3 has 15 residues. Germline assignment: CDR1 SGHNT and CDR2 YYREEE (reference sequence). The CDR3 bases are TGTGCCAGCAGCTTGAAGGTAGCGGACACAGATACGCAGTATTTT. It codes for CASSLKVADTDTQYF.

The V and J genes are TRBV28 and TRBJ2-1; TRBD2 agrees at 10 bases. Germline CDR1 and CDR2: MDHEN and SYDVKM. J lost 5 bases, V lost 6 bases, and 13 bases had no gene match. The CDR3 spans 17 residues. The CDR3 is CASRPHLEREGNNEQFF. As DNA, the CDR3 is TGTGCCAGCAGACCCCACTTGGAGCGGGAGGGAAACAATGAGCAGTTCTTC.

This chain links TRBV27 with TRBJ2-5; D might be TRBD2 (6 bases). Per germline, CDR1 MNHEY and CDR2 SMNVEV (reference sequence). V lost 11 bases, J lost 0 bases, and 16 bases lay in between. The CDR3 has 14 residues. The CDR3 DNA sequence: TGTGCCTCCCGGGGACTCTCGTACCAAGAGACCCAGTACTTC. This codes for CASRGLSYQETQYF.

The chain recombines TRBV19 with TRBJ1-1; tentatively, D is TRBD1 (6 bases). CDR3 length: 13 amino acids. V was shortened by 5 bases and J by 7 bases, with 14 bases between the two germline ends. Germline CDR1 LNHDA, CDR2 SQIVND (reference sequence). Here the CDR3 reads CASSARGKDEAFF. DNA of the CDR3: TGTGCCAGTAGTGCCAGGGGAAAGGATGAAGCTTTCTTT.

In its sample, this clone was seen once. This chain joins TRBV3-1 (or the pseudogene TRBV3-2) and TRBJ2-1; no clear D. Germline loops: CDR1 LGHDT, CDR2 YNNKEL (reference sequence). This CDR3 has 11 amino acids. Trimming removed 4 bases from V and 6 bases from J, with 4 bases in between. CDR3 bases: TGTGCCAGCAGCCTGTTCAATGAGCAGTTCTTC. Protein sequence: CASSLFNEQFF.